This TCR beta chain originates from a study of blood T cell repertoires in COVID-19. Study overall: COVID-19 samples collected from the United States, Italy and Spain covered acute and convalescent phases. PBMCs, B-cell-depleted T cells, or T cells provided the cDNA or gDNA that made up the material.

From germline, CDR1 is SGHVS and CDR2 FQNEAQ. With 3 bases clipped from V and 4 bases from J, the junction kept 4 bases outside the gene matches. This CDR3 spans 15 amino acids. Authors' methods: Reference gene primer amplification in the assay estimated nucleated cell counts. The repertoire was sequenced with immunoSEQ multiplex PCR; TCRdb's copy has only in-frame clones and lacks some. V and J calls and clone size are those listed in that table; D and trimming were worked out from the DNA. Of about 380,000 clones in the sample, around 89% are singletons; the top ten hold 0.95% to 1.5%. The genes are TRBV7-8 and TRBJ1-5; 9 nucleotides match TRBD1. The sequencing sample was made of peripheral blood. This clonotype originated in a man aged 35-49 years with acute or convalescent COVID-19. CDR3 residues: CASSLVGQGNQPQHF. The DNA of the CDR3 is TGTGCCAGCAGCTTGGTCGGACAGGGGAATCAGCCCCAGCATTTT.